This TCR beta chain emerged from a study of cytomegalovirus exposure and HLA in healthy donors. The study's findings and limits: No immune exposure information besides CMV serostatus was available. In a later analysis, about 17,000 TCR beta sequences were associated with HLA alleles at 0.05 false discovery rate.

Comment on this clone: Its antigen is unknown.

Per the germline V gene, CDR1 is MNHEY and CDR2 is SVGAGI. The CDR3 consists of 9 residues. V was trimmed by 11 bases and J by 6 bases, leaving 5 bases between them. The PCR ran on 60 Vbeta and 13 Jbeta primers. The method was immunoSEQ multiplex PCR; TCRdb's version includes in-frame clones alone and lacks a portion of them. The table includes 100,000 to 150,000 clones, approximately 80% detected once. This clonotype was sampled from a man aged 40-55 years in good health and CMV-seronegative. The sequencing input was PBMCs. The rearrangement joins TRBV6-5 to TRBJ1-3; D remains unclear. Here the CDR3 reads CAGPNTIYF. The CDR3 DNA reads TGTGCCGGCCCAAACACCATATATTTT.